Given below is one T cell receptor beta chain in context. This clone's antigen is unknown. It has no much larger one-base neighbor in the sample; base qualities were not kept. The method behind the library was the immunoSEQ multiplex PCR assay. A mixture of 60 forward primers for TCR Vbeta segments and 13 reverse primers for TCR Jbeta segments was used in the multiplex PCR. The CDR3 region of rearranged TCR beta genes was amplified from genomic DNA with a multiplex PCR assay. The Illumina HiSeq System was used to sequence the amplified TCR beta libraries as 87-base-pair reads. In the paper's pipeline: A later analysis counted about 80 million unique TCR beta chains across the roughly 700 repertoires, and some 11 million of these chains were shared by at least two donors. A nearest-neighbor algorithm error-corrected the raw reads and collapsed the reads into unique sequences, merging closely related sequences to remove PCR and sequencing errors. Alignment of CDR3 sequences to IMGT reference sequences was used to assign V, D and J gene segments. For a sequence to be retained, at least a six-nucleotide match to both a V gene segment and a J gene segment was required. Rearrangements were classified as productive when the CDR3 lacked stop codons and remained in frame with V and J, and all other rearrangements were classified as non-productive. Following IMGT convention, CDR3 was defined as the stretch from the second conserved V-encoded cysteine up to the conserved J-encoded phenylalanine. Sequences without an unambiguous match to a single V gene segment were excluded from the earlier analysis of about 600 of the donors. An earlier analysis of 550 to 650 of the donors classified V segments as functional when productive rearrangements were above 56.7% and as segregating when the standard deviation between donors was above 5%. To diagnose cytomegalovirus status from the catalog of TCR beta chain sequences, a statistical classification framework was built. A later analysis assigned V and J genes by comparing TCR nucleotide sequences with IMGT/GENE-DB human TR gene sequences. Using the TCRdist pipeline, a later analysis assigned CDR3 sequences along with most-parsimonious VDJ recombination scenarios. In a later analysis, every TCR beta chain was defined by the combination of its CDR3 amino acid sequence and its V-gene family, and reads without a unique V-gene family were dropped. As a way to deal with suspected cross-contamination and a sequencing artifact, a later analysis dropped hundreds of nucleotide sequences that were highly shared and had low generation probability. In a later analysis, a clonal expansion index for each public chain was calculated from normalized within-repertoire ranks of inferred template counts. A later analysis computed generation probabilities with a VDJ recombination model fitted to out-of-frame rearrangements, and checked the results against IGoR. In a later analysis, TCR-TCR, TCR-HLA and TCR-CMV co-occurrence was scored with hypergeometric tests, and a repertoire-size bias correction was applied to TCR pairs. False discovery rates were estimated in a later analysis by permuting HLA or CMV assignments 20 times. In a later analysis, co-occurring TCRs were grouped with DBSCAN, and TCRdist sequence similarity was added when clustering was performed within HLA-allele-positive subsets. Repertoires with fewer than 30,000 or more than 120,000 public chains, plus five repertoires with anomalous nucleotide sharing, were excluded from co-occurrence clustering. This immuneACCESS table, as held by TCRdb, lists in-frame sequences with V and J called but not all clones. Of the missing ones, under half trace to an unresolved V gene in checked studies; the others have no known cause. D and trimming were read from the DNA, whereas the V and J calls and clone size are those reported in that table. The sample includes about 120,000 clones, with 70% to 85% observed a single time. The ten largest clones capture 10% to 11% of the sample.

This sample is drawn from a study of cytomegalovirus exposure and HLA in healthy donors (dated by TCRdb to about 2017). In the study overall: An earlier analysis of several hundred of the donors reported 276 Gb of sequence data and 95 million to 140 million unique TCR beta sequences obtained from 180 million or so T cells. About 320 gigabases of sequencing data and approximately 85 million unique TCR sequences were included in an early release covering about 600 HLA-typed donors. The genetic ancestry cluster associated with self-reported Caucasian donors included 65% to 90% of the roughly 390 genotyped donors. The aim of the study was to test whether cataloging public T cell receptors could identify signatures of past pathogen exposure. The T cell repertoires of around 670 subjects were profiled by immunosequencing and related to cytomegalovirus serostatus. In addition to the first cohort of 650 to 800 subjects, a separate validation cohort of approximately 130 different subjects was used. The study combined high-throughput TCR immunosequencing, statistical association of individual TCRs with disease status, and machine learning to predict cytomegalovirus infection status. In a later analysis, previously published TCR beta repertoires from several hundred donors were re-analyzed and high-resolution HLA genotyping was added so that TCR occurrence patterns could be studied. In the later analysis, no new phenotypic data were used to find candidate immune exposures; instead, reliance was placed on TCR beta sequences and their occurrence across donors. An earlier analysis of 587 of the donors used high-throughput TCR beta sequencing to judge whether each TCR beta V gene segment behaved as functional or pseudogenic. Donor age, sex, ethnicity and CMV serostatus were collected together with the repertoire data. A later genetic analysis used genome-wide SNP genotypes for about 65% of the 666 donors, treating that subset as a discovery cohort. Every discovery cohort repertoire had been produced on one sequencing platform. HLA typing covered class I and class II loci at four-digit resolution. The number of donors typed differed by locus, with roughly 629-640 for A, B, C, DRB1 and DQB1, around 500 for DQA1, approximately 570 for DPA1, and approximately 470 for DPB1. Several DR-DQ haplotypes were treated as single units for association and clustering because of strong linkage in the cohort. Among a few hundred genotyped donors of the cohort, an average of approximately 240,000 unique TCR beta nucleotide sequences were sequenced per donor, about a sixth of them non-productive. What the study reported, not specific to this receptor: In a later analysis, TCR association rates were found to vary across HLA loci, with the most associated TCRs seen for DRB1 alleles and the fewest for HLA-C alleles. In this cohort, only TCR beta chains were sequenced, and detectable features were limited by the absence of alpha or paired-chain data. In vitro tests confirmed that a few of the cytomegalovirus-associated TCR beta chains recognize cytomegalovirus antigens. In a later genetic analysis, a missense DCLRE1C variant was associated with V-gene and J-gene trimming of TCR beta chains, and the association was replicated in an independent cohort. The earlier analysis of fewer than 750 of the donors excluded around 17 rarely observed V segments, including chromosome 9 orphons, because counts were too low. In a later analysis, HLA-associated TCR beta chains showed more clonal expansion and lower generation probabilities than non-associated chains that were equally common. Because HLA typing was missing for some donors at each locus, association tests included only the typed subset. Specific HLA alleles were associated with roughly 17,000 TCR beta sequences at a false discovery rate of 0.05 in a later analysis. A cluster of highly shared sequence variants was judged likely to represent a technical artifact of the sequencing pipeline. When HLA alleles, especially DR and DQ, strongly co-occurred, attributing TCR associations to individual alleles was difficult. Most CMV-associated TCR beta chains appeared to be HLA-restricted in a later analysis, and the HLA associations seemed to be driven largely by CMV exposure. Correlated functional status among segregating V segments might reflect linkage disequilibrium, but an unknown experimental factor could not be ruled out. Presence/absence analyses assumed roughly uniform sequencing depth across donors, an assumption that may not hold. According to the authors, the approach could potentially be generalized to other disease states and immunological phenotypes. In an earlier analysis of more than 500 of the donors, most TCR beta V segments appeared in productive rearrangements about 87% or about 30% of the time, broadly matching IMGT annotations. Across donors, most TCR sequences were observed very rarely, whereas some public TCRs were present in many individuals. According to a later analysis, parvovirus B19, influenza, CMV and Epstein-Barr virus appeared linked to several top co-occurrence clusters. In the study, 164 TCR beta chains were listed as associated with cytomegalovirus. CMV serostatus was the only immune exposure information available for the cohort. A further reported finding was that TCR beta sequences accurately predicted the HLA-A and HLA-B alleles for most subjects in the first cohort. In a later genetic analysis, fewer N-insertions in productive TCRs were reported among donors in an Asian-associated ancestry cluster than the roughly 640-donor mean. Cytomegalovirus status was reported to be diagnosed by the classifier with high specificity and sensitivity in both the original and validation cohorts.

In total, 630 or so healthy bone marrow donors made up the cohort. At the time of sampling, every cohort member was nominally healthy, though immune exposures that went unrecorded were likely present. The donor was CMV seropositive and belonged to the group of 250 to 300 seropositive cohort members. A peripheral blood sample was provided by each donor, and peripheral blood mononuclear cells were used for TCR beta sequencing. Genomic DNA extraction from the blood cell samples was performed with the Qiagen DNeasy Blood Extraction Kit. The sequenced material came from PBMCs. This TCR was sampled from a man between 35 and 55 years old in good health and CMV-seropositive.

The CDR3: CASSTTSGGSYEQYF. The DNA sequence follows: TGTGCCAGCAGCACAACTAGCGGGGGATCCTACGAGCAGTACTTC. The chain uses TRBV11-2 and TRBJ2-7, and 11 junction bases match TRBD2. The germline V gene provides CDR1 SGHAT and CDR2 FQNNGV. The CDR3 has 15 amino acids, counting the end cysteine and phenylalanine. Only CDR3 DNA is held: 45 bases, read in frame from base 1. V lost 5 bases and J lost 1 base, and the count of bases not matched to a germline gene is 4.